The rows below give T cell receptor beta chains drawn from one sample of a study of vaccination effects on CD4 cells after COVID-19. Sequencing used immunoSEQ multiplex PCR; TCRdb keeps in-frame clones, though not all of them. The sample contains 57,000 or so clones, less than 80% of which appear only once. No antigens are known for them. Source: CD4+ T cells from PBMCs cultured with HCoV-229E spike peptides, taken after COVID-19 vaccination. These receptors were obtained from a human donor who received a COVID-19 vaccine. The CDR3 runs from the conserved cysteine through the conserved F or W. Fields, in order: J gene, CDR3 length, clone size, D gene, V gene, CDR3 protein, CDR3 DNA. A D gene is named only where the DNA matches it firmly. Clone size is given for some rows only: seen once, a few or many times, or a class if the clone is expanded.

J gene: TRBJ2-2
CDR3 length: 15
clone size: few
D gene: -
V gene: TRBV18
CDR3 protein: CASSLGTVDTGELFF
CDR3 DNA: TGTGCCAGCTCGCTTGGGACCGTTGACACCGGGGAGCTGTTTTTT

J gene: TRBJ1-5
CDR3 length: 15
clone size: once
D gene: -
V gene: TRBV5-1
CDR3 protein: CASSPGDVNNQPQHF
CDR3 DNA: TGCGCCAGCAGCCCGGGGGACGTCAACAATCAGCCCCAGCATTTT

J gene: TRBJ1-2
CDR3 length: 13
clone size: -
D gene: -
V gene: TRBV4-2
CDR3 protein: CASTMGVSYGYTF
CDR3 DNA: TGTGCCAGCACCATGGGGGTATCCTATGGCTACACCTTC

J gene: TRBJ1-2
CDR3 length: 15
clone size: -
D gene: -
V gene: TRBV9
CDR3 protein: CASSALFGQGNGYTF
CDR3 DNA: TGTGCCAGCAGCGCCTTATTCGGGCAGGGGAATGGCTACACCTTC

J gene: TRBJ1-2
CDR3 length: 12
clone size: -
D gene: -
V gene: TRBV24-1
CDR3 protein: CATSVGGGGYTF
CDR3 DNA: TGTGCCACCAGTGTCGGGGGCGGTGGCTACACCTTC

J gene: TRBJ2-3
CDR3 length: 16
clone size: -
D gene: -
V gene: TRBV21-1
CDR3 protein: CASSNKGGGETDTQYF
CDR3 DNA: TGTGCCAGCAGCAACAAAGGTGGCGGGGAGACGGATACGCAGTATTTT

J gene: TRBJ1-5
CDR3 length: 15
clone size: -
D gene: -
V gene: TRBV6-5
CDR3 protein: CASSYSWGSNQPQHF
CDR3 DNA: TGTGCCAGCAGTTACTCATGGGGGAGCAATCAGCCCCAGCATTTT

J gene: TRBJ1-1
CDR3 length: 12
clone size: -
D gene: TRBD1
V gene: TRBV10-3
CDR3 protein: CAISTGEAEAFF
CDR3 DNA: TGTGCCATCAGTACAGGGGAGGCTGAAGCTTTCTTT

J gene: TRBJ2-5
CDR3 length: 13
clone size: -
D gene: -
V gene: TRBV3-1/TRBV3-2
CDR3 protein: CASSTRGEETQYF
CDR3 DNA: TGTGCCAGCAGCACCAGGGGTGAGGAGACCCAGTACTTC

J gene: TRBJ2-2
CDR3 length: 16
clone size: -
D gene: -
V gene: TRBV2
CDR3 protein: CASSEAAGAPTGELFF
CDR3 DNA: TGTGCCAGCAGTGAGGCTGCGGGGGCCCCTACCGGGGAGCTGTTTTTT

J gene: TRBJ2-2
CDR3 length: 12
clone size: -
D gene: -
V gene: TRBV6-5
CDR3 protein: CASSSVAGELFF
CDR3 DNA: TGTGCCAGCAGTTCCGTTGCTGGGGAGCTGTTTTTT

J gene: TRBJ1-2
CDR3 length: 15
clone size: -
D gene: -
V gene: TRBV28
CDR3 protein: CASSGPIWSPDGYTF
CDR3 DNA: TGTGCCAGCAGTGGACCCATATGGTCCCCCGATGGCTACACCTTC

J gene: TRBJ2-2
CDR3 length: 18
clone size: few
D gene: -
V gene: TRBV9
CDR3 protein: CASSLSLQGRSDTGELFF
CDR3 DNA: TGTGCCAGCAGCCTTAGTCTACAGGGGAGGTCGGACACCGGGGAGCTGTTTTTT

J gene: TRBJ2-3
CDR3 length: 19
clone size: -
D gene: TRBD2
V gene: TRBV9
CDR3 protein: CASSVAWGSPAGLTDTQYF
CDR3 DNA: TGTGCCAGCAGCGTCGCCTGGGGGTCTCCAGCGGGGCTCACAGATACGCAGTATTTT

J gene: TRBJ1-3
CDR3 length: 17
clone size: -
D gene: -
V gene: TRBV19
CDR3 protein: CASSIAGHRLSGNTIYF
CDR3 DNA: TGTGCCAGTAGTATAGCGGGACACCGGCTCTCTGGAAACACCATATATTTT

J gene: TRBJ2-4
CDR3 length: 15
clone size: -
D gene: -
V gene: TRBV27
CDR3 protein: CASGGGGLAKNIQYF
CDR3 DNA: TGTGCCAGCGGAGGGGGGGGGCTAGCCAAAAACATTCAGTACTTC

J gene: TRBJ1-1
CDR3 length: 10
clone size: -
D gene: -
V gene: TRBV20-1
CDR3 protein: CSANNRGAFF
CDR3 DNA: TGCAGTGCTAACAACCGTGGGGCTTTCTTT

J gene: TRBJ2-5
CDR3 length: 22
clone size: -
D gene: TRBD1
V gene: TRBV19
CDR3 protein: CASSIRGEYGVPPDRGTGTQYF
CDR3 DNA: TGTGCCAGTAGTATAAGGGGTGAGTACGGGGTCCCTCCGGACAGGGGGACTGGGACCCAGTACTTC

J gene: TRBJ2-5
CDR3 length: 14
clone size: -
D gene: TRBD2
V gene: TRBV6-5
CDR3 protein: CASSQTWGGETQYF
CDR3 DNA: TGTGCCAGCAGTCAAACTTGGGGAGGGGAGACCCAGTACTTC

J gene: TRBJ1-4
CDR3 length: 16
clone size: -
D gene: TRBD1
V gene: TRBV19
CDR3 protein: CASNMDRAATNEKLFF
CDR3 DNA: TGTGCCAGTAACATGGACAGGGCGGCAACTAATGAAAAACTGTTTTTT

J gene: TRBJ2-2
CDR3 length: 12
clone size: -
D gene: -
V gene: TRBV5-5
CDR3 protein: CASSLWAGELFF
CDR3 DNA: TGTGCCAGCAGCTTGTGGGCCGGGGAGCTGTTTTTT

J gene: TRBJ1-4
CDR3 length: 15
clone size: -
D gene: -
V gene: TRBV6-6
CDR3 protein: CASRLQGIANEKLFF
CDR3 DNA: TGTGCCAGCAGACTACAGGGAATCGCTAATGAAAAACTGTTTTTT

J gene: TRBJ2-5
CDR3 length: 17
clone size: few
D gene: TRBD2
V gene: TRBV3-1/TRBV3-2
CDR3 protein: CASSPLRTSGGSETQYF
CDR3 DNA: TGTGCCAGCAGCCCCCTCAGGACTAGCGGGGGTTCGGAGACCCAGTACTTC

J gene: TRBJ1-2
CDR3 length: 15
clone size: few
D gene: -
V gene: TRBV6-1
CDR3 protein: CASSEPGERVYGYTF
CDR3 DNA: TGTGCCAGCAGTGAACCGGGGGAGAGGGTATATGGCTACACCTTC

J gene: TRBJ1-2
CDR3 length: 12
clone size: -
D gene: -
V gene: TRBV28
CDR3 protein: CASSLRHKGYTF
CDR3 DNA: TGTGCCAGCAGTTTAAGGCACAAGGGCTACACCTTC

J gene: TRBJ2-2
CDR3 length: 12
clone size: few
D gene: -
V gene: TRBV5-1
CDR3 protein: CASSPHTGELFF
CDR3 DNA: TGCGCCAGCAGCCCCCATACCGGGGAGCTGTTTTTT

J gene: TRBJ1-1
CDR3 length: 14
clone size: -
D gene: TRBD1
V gene: TRBV6-5
CDR3 protein: CASTWDRVAPEAFF
CDR3 DNA: TGTGCCAGCACCTGGGACAGGGTGGCCCCTGAAGCTTTCTTT

J gene: TRBJ1-2
CDR3 length: 12
clone size: -
D gene: -
V gene: TRBV25-1
CDR3 protein: CASSEYRNGYTF
CDR3 DNA: TGTGCCAGCAGTGAATATCGTAATGGCTACACCTTC

J gene: TRBJ2-2
CDR3 length: 17
clone size: -
D gene: -
V gene: TRBV10-2
CDR3 protein: CASSEASGAPFTGELFF
CDR3 DNA: TGCGCCAGCAGTGAGGCCTCGGGGGCCCCTTTCACCGGGGAGCTGTTTTTT

J gene: TRBJ2-5
CDR3 length: 14
clone size: -
D gene: TRBD1
V gene: TRBV7-3
CDR3 protein: CASSRQGGQETQYF
CDR3 DNA: TGTGCCAGCAGCAGACAGGGGGGACAAGAGACCCAGTACTTC

J gene: TRBJ2-2
CDR3 length: 15
clone size: few
D gene: TRBD1
V gene: TRBV7-2
CDR3 protein: CASRRQGAYTGELFF
CDR3 DNA: TGTGCCAGCAGACGACAGGGGGCGTACACCGGGGAGCTGTTTTTT

J gene: TRBJ2-4
CDR3 length: 14
clone size: few
D gene: -
V gene: TRBV5-6
CDR3 protein: CASSFRLAKNIQYF
CDR3 DNA: TGTGCCAGCAGCTTCCGTCTAGCCAAAAACATTCAGTACTTC

J gene: TRBJ1-6
CDR3 length: 12
clone size: -
D gene: -
V gene: TRBV3-1/TRBV3-2
CDR3 protein: CASSQEGSPLHF
CDR3 DNA: TGTGCCAGCAGCCAAGAGGGTTCACCCCTCCACTTT

J gene: TRBJ2-1
CDR3 length: 16
clone size: -
D gene: -
V gene: TRBV5-1
CDR3 protein: CASSLSVGESDNEQFF
CDR3 DNA: TGCGCCAGCAGCTTGAGTGTCGGGGAATCTGACAATGAGCAGTTCTTC

J gene: TRBJ2-3
CDR3 length: 14
clone size: -
D gene: -
V gene: TRBV5-1
CDR3 protein: CASSLGGNTDTQYF
CDR3 DNA: TGCGCCAGCAGCTTGGGGGGGAACACAGATACGCAGTATTTT

J gene: TRBJ1-2
CDR3 length: 14
clone size: -
D gene: TRBD1
V gene: TRBV28
CDR3 protein: CASSLGTVIFGYTF
CDR3 DNA: TGTGCCAGCAGTTTAGGGACAGTAATATTCGGCTACACCTTC

J gene: TRBJ1-4
CDR3 length: 14
clone size: few
D gene: -
V gene: TRBV18
CDR3 protein: CASSPRQYLEKLFF
CDR3 DNA: TGTGCCAGCTCACCACGTCAGTATCTTGAAAAACTGTTTTTT